A selection of T cell receptor beta chains follows, all from one sample in a study of T cells in Graves' hyperthyroidism and ophthalmopathy. Each CDR3 protein gets one entry after TCRdb re-called the multiplex PCR reads with MiXCR. The sample consists of around 400,000 distinct CDR3 sequences, 13% of them appearing once. Sequences were obtained from blood. The receptors here all came from a woman younger than 30 with Graves' hyperthyroidism. CDR3s leave out the opening cysteine and the closing phenylalanine or tryptophan. A row's size may be missing; if present it is once, few, many or a size class.

clone size	V gene	J gene	CDR3 protein
many	TRBV11-2	TRBJ2-7	ASSFTADIYEQY
few	TRBV6-2/TRBV6-3	TRBJ2-7	ASSGAGQGSDAYEQY
many	TRBV20-1	TRBJ2-1	SPRAGNEQF
many	TRBV6-2/TRBV6-3	TRBJ1-5	ASSYAVRDQPQH
many	TRBV7-2	TRBJ2-5	ASSLQGRAGETQY
many	TRBV7-8	TRBJ1-2	ASSPRETNYGYT
many	TRBV13	TRBJ2-2	ASSLWGANTGELF
.	TRBV20-1	TRBJ2-6	SAVKSSGANVLT
many	TRBV27	TRBJ1-5	ASSWRPSNQPQH
few	TRBV6-1	TRBJ2-1	ASSEGTSDYNEQF
many	TRBV2	TRBJ1-1	ASNRILAEAF
many	TRBV29-1	TRBJ2-1	SVEPGANEQF
many	TRBV2	TRBJ2-6	ASTGGAGANVLT
many	TRBV19	TRBJ2-7	ASTGDRYEQY
many	TRBV7-8	TRBJ1-3	ASSLSRSGNTIY
many	TRBV28	TRBJ2-5	ASSLSYRGPQGETQY
many	TRBV5-1	TRBJ1-1	ASSLVRAGIMNTEAF
.	TRBV6-2/TRBV6-3	TRBJ1-1	ASSYSQGRDMNTGAF
many	TRBV3-1	TRBJ1-6	ASSLEGYNSPLH
many	TRBV3-1	TRBJ1-2	ASSQTGQFYGYT
few	TRBV5-1	TRBJ2-5	ASSLAIQGGGETQY
.	TRBV3-1	TRBJ2-1	ASSQATSGSYNEQF
many	TRBV12-5	TRBJ2-3	ASGGGLPAGTDTQY
many	TRBV28	TRBJ2-5	ASSFSLETQY
many	TRBV6-5	TRBJ2-3	ASSYGGGGHSTDTQY
many	TRBV20-1	TRBJ2-3	SGGRSTDTQY
many	TRBV2	TRBJ2-7	ASSEVRSGVSEQY
few	TRBV10-3	TRBJ2-7	AIRTGLGYEQY
many	TRBV2	TRBJ1-1	ASRDVGGTEAF
many	TRBV30	TRBJ2-4	AYTGTTKNIQY
many	TRBV12-3/TRBV12-4	TRBJ2-3	ASSKVSGGNTDTQY
many	TRBV12-3/TRBV12-4	TRBJ1-6	ASSFAGGALH
.	TRBV19	TRBJ2-7	ASSLRGTFTEQY
many	TRBV2	TRBJ2-5	ASSEAPGPQETQY
many	TRBV28	TRBJ1-3	ASSPGASGNTIY
many	TRBV7-9	TRBJ2-5	ASSYDRQGWETQY
few	TRBV20-1	TRBJ2-7	SASTGTRSSYEQY